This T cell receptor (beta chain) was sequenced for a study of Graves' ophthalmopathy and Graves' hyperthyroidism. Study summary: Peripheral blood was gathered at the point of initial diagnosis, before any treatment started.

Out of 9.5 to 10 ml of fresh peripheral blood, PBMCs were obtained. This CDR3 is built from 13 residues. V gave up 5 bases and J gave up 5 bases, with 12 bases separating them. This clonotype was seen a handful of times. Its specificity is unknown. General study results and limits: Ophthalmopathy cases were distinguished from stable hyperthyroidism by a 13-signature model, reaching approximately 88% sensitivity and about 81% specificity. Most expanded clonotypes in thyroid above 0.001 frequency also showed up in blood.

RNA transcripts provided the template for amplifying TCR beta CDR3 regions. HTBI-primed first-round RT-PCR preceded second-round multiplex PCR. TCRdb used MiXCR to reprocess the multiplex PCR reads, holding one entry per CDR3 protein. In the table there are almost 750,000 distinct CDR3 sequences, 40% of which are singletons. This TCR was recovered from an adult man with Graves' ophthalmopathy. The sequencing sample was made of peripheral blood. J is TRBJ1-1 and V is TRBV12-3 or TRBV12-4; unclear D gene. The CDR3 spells CASSLQFVTEAFF. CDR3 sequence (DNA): TGTGCCAGCAGTCTCCAGTTTGTTACTGAAGCTTTCTTT.